The entry below describes one TCR beta chain. The antigen is not known. This entry is derived from a study of shared clonotypes between healthy human individuals. Looking at the study overall: Researchers drew samples from two women and a few men aged 18 to 49.

Overall study results and limits: All-four-donor shared clonotypes had higher generation probabilities than non-shared clonotypes did. It was observed that 5% to 6.5% of naive CD4 clonotypes were shared across a handful of donors.

Germline CDR1 MNHNS, CDR2 SASEGT. Trimming stripped 3 bases from V and 4 bases from J, with 12 bases between. The CDR3 consists of 14 residues. Memory CD4+ cells were the fraction left after CD45RA+ naive selection. The protocol was immunoSEQ multiplex PCR, while the TCRdb copy is restricted to in-frame clones and leaves out a portion. The table shows approximately 2.3 million clones, with about 92% occurring only once. The sample consisted of naive CD4+ T cells from PBMCs. The subset: CD45RA+ positively selected. This clonotype was sampled from a man between 18 and 35 years old in good health. Some clones in this sample may be carry-over from other donors' samples. The V call is TRBV6-1, the J call TRBJ1-1; tentatively, D is TRBD1 (5 bases). CDR3 DNA: TGTGCCAGCAGTGACCAGGGCCGGGGCACTGAAGCTTTCTTT. Encoded protein: CASSDQGRGTEAFF.